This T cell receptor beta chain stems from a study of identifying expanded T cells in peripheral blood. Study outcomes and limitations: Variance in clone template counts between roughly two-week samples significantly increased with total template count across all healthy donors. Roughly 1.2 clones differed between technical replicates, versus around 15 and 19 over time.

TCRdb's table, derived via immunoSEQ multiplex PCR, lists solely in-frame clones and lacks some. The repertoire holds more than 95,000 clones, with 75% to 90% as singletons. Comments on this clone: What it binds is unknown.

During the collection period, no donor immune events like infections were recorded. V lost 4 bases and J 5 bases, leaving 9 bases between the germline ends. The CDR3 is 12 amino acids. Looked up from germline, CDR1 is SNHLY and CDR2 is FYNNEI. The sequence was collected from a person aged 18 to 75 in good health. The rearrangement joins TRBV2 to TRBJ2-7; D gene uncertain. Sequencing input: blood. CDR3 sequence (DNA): TGTGCCAGCAGTGTGCGGCAGCACGAGCAGTACTTC. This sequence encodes CASSVRQHEQYF.